This T cell receptor (beta chain) is drawn from a study of cytomegalovirus exposure and HLA in healthy donors. Findings of the study overall: Reported performance of the classifier showed diagnosis of cytomegalovirus status with high specificity and sensitivity. The tendency of first-cohort TCR clusters to co-occur in the roughly 110 validation repertoires was identified by a subsequent analysis.

Concerning this clone itself: Its specificity is unknown.

The donors were part of the validation cohort, which consisted of about 130 subjects and was separate from the first cohort of under 750 subjects. Assay used: immunoSEQ multiplex PCR; TCRdb lists only in-frame clones, some missing. Here the sample spans about 130,000 clones, 80% to 90% being singletons. V lost 6 bases, J lost 8 bases, and 3 bases stayed unmatched. This CDR3 spans 14 amino acids. Germline loops: CDR1 SNHLY, CDR2 FYNNEI. The sequenced material came from PBMCs. The receptor was isolated from a young woman in good health and CMV-seropositive. The V call is TRBV2, the J call TRBJ2-1, with TRBD2 identical over 14 bases. DNA of the CDR3: TGTGCCAGCAGGGGACTAGCGGGGGTCCATGAGCAGTTCTTC. It yields the protein CASRGLAGVHEQFF.